The entry that follows covers one TCR beta chain sequence. Its cognate antigen is unknown. CDR1 is SGHDT and CDR2 is YYEEEE in the germline V gene. There are 17 residues in the CDR3. V shed 0 bases, J shed 0 bases, and the junction held 7 bases outside the gene matches. It was the approximately 120-subject validation cohort, separate from the 666-subject first cohort, to which the donors belonged. This entry belongs to a study of cytomegalovirus exposure and HLA in healthy donors. General observations from the study: Researchers catalogued over 150 TCR beta chains as cytomegalovirus-associated. Reported results showed that the classifier diagnosed cytomegalovirus status with high specificity and sensitivity.

Libraries were prepared by immunoSEQ multiplex PCR; TCRdb keeps only in-frame clonotypes and omits some of them. The repertoire holds about 120,000 clones, with about 82% as singletons. The sequence came from a man between 18 and 29 years old in good health and CMV-seronegative. This chain connects TRBV5-6 to TRBJ1-2; 8 positions agree with TRBD1. The source material was PBMCs. CDR3 residues: CASSLADRDRSNYGYTF. The CDR3 nucleotides read TGTGCCAGCAGCTTGGCCGACCGGGACAGGTCTAACTATGGCTACACCTTC.